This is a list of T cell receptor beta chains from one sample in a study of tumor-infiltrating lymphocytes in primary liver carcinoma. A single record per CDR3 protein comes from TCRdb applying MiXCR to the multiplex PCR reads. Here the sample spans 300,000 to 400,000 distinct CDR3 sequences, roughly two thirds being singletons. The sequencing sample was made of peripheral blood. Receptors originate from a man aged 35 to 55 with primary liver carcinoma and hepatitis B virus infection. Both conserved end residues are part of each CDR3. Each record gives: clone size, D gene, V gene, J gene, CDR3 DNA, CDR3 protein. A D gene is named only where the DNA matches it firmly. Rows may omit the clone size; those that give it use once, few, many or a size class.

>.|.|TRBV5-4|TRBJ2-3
TGTGCCAGCAGCTCAATCGCGGGCCCGACAGATACGCAGTATTTT
CASSSIAGPTDTQYF
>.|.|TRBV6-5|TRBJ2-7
TGTGCCAGCAGTCCCCCCCGACAGGTCAGCTCCTACGAGCAGTACTTC
CASSPPRQVSSYEQYF
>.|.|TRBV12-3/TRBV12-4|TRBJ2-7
TGTGCCAGCAGCCCTGCGGAAGGGTCCCACGAGCAGTACTTC
CASSPAEGSHEQYF
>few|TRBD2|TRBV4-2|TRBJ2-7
TGTGCCAGCAGCCAACATTCTAGCGGACCCTACGAGCAGTACTTC
CASSQHSSGPYEQYF
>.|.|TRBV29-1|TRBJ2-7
TGCAGCATTGTCACGACAGGCTCCTACGAGCAGTACTTC
CSIVTTGSYEQYF
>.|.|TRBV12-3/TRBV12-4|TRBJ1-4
TGTGCCAGCATTGGGGACCAGGGAGAAAAACTGTTTTTT
CASIGDQGEKLFF
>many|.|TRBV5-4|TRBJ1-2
TGTGCCAGCAGACCGGTGGGGACCTATGGCTACACCTTC
CASRPVGTYGYTF
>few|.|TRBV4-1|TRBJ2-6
TGCGCCAGCAGCCCGCGGGTCATCGACAGCTCTGGGGCCAACGTCCTGACTTTC
CASSPRVIDSSGANVLTF
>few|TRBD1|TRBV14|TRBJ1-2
TGTGCCAGCAGCCAAGTAGACAGGGGAAGAGGCTACACCTTC
CASSQVDRGRGYTF
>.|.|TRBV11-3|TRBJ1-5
TGCGCCTGCAGCTCAATCTCCTCCTGGGTTTTCAATCAGCCCCACCATTTT
CACSSISSWVFNQPHHF
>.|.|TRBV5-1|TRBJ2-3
TGCGCCAGCAGCCGTGGGGCCGGCACAGTTACGCAGTATTTT
CASSRGAGTVTQYF
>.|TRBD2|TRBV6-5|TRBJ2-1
TGTGCCAGCAGTTACTCATGGGGATCTTCTAGCGGATCTTATAGGCAGTTCTTC
CASSYSWGSSSGSYRQFF
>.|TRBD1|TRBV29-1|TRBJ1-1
TGCAGCGGGAAGACAGGACAGGTACTCACTGAATCTTTCTTT
CSGKTGQVLTESFF
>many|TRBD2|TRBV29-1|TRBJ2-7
TGCAGCGTTGAACTAGCGGGAGGCCCCCTCTACGAGCAGTACTTC
CSVELAGGPLYEQYF
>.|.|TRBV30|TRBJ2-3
TGTGCCAGGAACGTTCCCCCCGCAGATACGCAGTATTTT
CARNVPPADTQYF
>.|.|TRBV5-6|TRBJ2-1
TGTGCCAGCAGCTTGGAGTCTCTCTCTCAGAGAGAGCAGTTCTTC
CASSLESLSQREQFF
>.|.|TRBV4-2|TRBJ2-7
TGTGCCAGCAGCCAAGATGGGGGCGAGCAGTACTTC
CASSQDGGEQYF
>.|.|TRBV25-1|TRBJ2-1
TGTGCCAGCAGACCGGGTTATTACAATGAGCAGTTCTTC
CASRPGYYNEQFF
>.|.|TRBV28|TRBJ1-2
TGTGCCAGCAGTTTATGGAGCAGCTTTGGCTACACTTTC
CASSLWSSFGYTF
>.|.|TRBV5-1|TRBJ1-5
TGCGCCAGCAGCCCGGTCCTCGGGGGCGGTCAGCCCCAGCATTTT
CASSPVLGGGQPQHF
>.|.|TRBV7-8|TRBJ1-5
TGTGCCAGCAACCACGGTCCGGGGGGCGGGCAGCCCCAGCATTTT
CASNHGPGGGQPQHF
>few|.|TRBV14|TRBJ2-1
TGTGCCAGCAGCCAAACCGGGACCACCGCCTCCAATGAGCAGTTCTTC
CASSQTGTTASNEQFF
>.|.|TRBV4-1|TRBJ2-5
TGCGCCAGCAGCCAAGTCGAGAGGGGAATGACCAGAGAGACCCAGTACTTC
CASSQVERGMTRETQYF
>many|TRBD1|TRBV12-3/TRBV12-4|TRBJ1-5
TGTGCCAGCTCTTGGACAGGGGCCGATAGCAATCAGCCCCAGCATTTT
CASSWTGADSNQPQHF
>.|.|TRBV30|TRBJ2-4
TGTCCCTGGACCACAAAGGACAAAAACATTCAGTACTTC
CPWTTKDKNIQYF
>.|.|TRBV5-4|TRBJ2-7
TGCGCCAGCAACTCTAGCCACGAGCAGTACTTC
CASNSSHEQYF
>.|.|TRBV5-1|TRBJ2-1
TGCGTCAGCGGGGAGCAGGGGAACTCCTACAATAAGCAGTTCTTC
CVSGEQGNSYNKQFF
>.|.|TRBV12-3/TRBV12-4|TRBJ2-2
TGTGCCAGCATTGACACAAACATCGGGGAGCTGTTTTTT
CASIDTNIGELFF
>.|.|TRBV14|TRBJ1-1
TGTGCCAGGAGCCAATCGCGCACTGAAGCTTTCTTT
CARSQSRTEAFF
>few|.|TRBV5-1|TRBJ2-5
TGCGCCAGCAGCTCTAGCTCAGTGGAGACCCAGTACTTC
CASSSSSVETQYF
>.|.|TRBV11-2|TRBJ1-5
TGTACCAGCAGTCGAGCCAGCGGGAGGGCCAGCGCAGATACGCAGCATTTT
CTSSRASGRASADTQHF
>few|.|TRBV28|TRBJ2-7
TGTGCCAGTTTCGATGGGGACACGGGGGAGCAGTACTTC
CASFDGDTGEQYF
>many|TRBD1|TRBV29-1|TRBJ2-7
TGCAGCGTGGGACAGTCCCGGAGAAATGAGCAGTACTTC
CSVGQSRRNEQYF
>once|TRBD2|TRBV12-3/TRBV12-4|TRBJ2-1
TGTGCCAGCAGTCCGGTACTAGCGGGAGCGAGGGAGCAGCTCTTC
CASSPVLAGAREQLF
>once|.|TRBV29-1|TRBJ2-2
TGCAACGTTTTTAGTGGGAGGGGGGAGCTGTTTTTT
CNVFSGRGELFF
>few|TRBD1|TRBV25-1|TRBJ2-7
TGTGCCAGCAGTGAATCCGGGACAGGGGCCTACGAGCAGTACTTC
CASSESGTGAYEQYF
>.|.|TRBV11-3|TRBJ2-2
TGTGCAGGCAGCCGGGACTGGGGAAACACCGGGGAGCTGTTTTTT
CAGSRDWGNTGELFF
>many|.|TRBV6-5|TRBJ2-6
TGTGCCAGCAGTGCAAGCAGGGACGTCTCTGGGGCCAACGTCCTGACTTTC
CASSASRDVSGANVLTF
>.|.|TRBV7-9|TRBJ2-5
TGTGCCAGCAGCTTAGGAGACAGGCCCTGGGAGACCCAGTACTTC
CASSLGDRPWETQYF
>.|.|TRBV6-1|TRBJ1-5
TGTGCCAGCAAGCAACGGGGGAGTTTGGATCAGCCCCAGCATTTT
CASKQRGSLDQPQHF
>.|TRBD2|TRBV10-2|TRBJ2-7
TGCACCAGCAAGCCCATCGGAGGGAGGGGAGACGAGCAGTATTTC
CTSKPIGGRGDEQYF
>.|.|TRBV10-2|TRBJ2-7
TGCGCCAGCAGAGCTACAGGAGACACCTACGAGCAGTACTTC
CASRATGDTYEQYF
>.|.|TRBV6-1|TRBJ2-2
TGTGCCAGCAGTGAAGTTATGAAATCCGGGGAGCTGTTTTTT
CASSEVMKSGELFF
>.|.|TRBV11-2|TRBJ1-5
TGTGCCAGCAGCTTCGACAGAAACCCCAATCAGCCCCAGCATTTT
CASSFDRNPNQPQHF